The next 29 T cell receptor beta chains were all read from a single sample in a study of post-analysis software for immune sequencing data (dated by TCRdb to between 2015 and 2016). General conclusions and limits of the study: Patients showed significantly higher frequencies than controls for about five TRBV segments, among them TRBV5-6, TRBV5-1 and TRBV20-1.

Their specific antigens are unknown. Libraries were constructed by PCR. The instrument was an Illumina HiSeq 2500. Unique molecular identifiers were incorporated into TCR beta cDNA libraries to reduce PCR and sequencing biases. TCRdb passed the public sequencing reads through fastp at Q25 and MiXCR, retaining productive beta sequences. Each CDR3 protein appears once, grouped with its most common genes and DNA. The sample profile shows about 680,000 distinct CDR3 sequences; 55% to 70% of them were found once. 10% to 12% of the sample goes to the ten largest clones. Material for sequencing was blood. Receptor source: a girl aged 2 to 10 with multiple sclerosis.

As for this clonotype: A read error may produce the germline difference seen at one junction end. This chain links TRBV27 with TRBJ2-1; tentative D call: TRBD1 (6 bases). The CDR3 consists of 11 residues. Germline V lookup: CDR1 MNHEY, CDR2 SMNVEV (reference sequence). The CDR3 protein is CASSSTGWQFF. The CDR3 region has the DNA TGTGCTAGCAGTTCGACAGGTTGGCAGTTCTTC.

This chain joins TRBV29-1 and TRBJ2-7; D may match TRBD1 or TRBD2 (5 bases each). CDR3 length: 12 residues. Trimming removed 2 bases at V and 2 bases at J, with 7 bases between. The germline V gene encodes CDR1 SQVTM and CDR2 ANQGSEA. Here the CDR3 reads CSVERGPYEQYF. CDR3 nucleotide sequence: TGCAGCGTTGAACGGGGCCCCTACGAGCAGTACTTC.

The V and J genes are TRBV15 and TRBJ1-2; D is uncertain. Germline V lookup: CDR1 LNHNV, CDR2 YYDKDF (reference sequence). CDR3 length equals 20 residues. V lost 1 base and J 5 bases, leaving 29 bases between the germline ends. CDR3: CATSRVFWNPFAQLDYGYTF. CDR3 in DNA: TGTGCCACCAGCAGAGTTTTTTGGAACCCCTTCGCACAACTAGATTATGGCTACACCTTC.

The chain recombines TRBV6-2 or TRBV6-3 with TRBJ2-5; tentative D call: TRBD1 (5 bases). The germline V and J ends were trimmed by 6 bases and 4 bases, with 9 bases remaining between them. The CDR3 totals 12 residues. The germline CDR1 and CDR2 sequences are MNHEY and SVGEGT. The chain's CDR3 is CASSDSLETQYF. CDR3 coding DNA: TGTGCCAGCAGCGACAGTTTAGAGACCCAGTACTTC.

As DNA, the CDR3 is TGTGCCAGCAGCCAAGTCGGACTAGCGGGAGGGCCAAGAGATACGCAGTATTTT. Encoded protein: CASSQVGLAGGPRDTQYF. V usage is TRBV4-2 and J usage is TRBJ2-3; TRBD2 matches at 15 bases. The germline V gene encodes CDR1 LGHNA and CDR2 YNFKEQ. V was clipped by 1 base and J by 5 bases; unmatched bases: 7. The CDR3 sequence is 18 residues long.

The chain couples TRBV20-1 to TRBJ2-1, with D perhaps assigned TRBD1 or TRBD2 (5 bases each). This CDR3 spans 12 amino acids. V lost 6 bases and J lost 12, with 18 bases in between. Looked up from germline, CDR1 is DFQATT and CDR2 is SNEGSKA (reference sequence). The CDR3 bases are TGCAGTGCAGCCGGGACCATTAGGGGGCAGTTCTTC. This gives the protein CSAAGTIRGQFF.

The chain recombines TRBV29-1 with TRBJ2-5, with TRBD1 matching over 9 bases. Trimming cost V 2 bases and J 4 bases; bases outside gene matches: 2. CDR1 and CDR2 from the germline V gene are SQVTM and ANQGSEA. The CDR3 has 13 residues. The CDR3 bases are TGCAGCGTTGAACGACAGGGGGGAGAGACCCAGTACTTC. This sequence encodes CSVERQGGETQYF.

The chain is built from TRBV29-1 and TRBJ2-1; D remains ambiguous. Germline loops: CDR1 SQVTM, CDR2 ANQGSEA. V lost 7 bases, J lost 1 base, and 17 bases lay in between. The CDR3 loop spans 15 amino acids. Here the CDR3 DNA reads TGCAGCGCCCTGTTTCCCCCCGGGTCCTACAATGAGCAGTTCTTC. Residues: CSALFPPGSYNEQFF.

This clonotype was observed a handful of times. V usage is TRBV7-2 and J usage is TRBJ1-2, with 7 bases that match TRBD1. After removal of 5 bases from V and 3 bases from J, the junction contained 6 bases not matched to a gene. In germline, CDR1 is SGHTA, CDR2 FQGNSA. The CDR3 has 14 residues. CDR3 nucleotide sequence: TGTGCCAGCAGCCCCGCCAGGGGGGACTATGGCTACACCTTC. It encodes CASSPARGDYGYTF.

V gene TRBV6-5 combines with J gene TRBJ2-5; D not resolved. The J call is uncertain, as TRBJ2-7 better fits the DNA end. Germline lookup yields CDR1 MNHEY and CDR2 SVGAGI. CDR3 length: 13 amino acids. This chain's CDR3 is CASIQPVPYEQYF. In DNA, the CDR3 is TGTGCCAGCATCCAACCGGTACCCTACGAGCAGTACTTC.

The chain has TRBV7-3 and TRBJ2-1; TRBD2 agrees at 10 bases. Trimming at V came to 0 bases and at J to 0 bases, leaving 8 bases not matched to a gene. CDR3 length: 19 amino acids. In germline, CDR1 is SGHTA, CDR2 FQGTGA. The CDR3: CASSLTVGLAFSSYNEQFF. In DNA form, the CDR3 reads TGTGCCAGCAGCTTAACAGTGGGACTAGCGTTCAGCTCCTACAATGAGCAGTTCTTC.

The chain recombines TRBV12-3 or TRBV12-4 with TRBJ1-2, with D maybe TRBD1 (5 bases). V was pared by 6 bases and J by 6 bases, with 20 bases between. The length of the CDR3 is 15 residues. The CDR3 region is CASRFQYRGVDGYTF. The CDR3 bases are TGTGCCAGCAGATTTCAATACCGGGGCGTAGATGGCTACACCTTC.

This clonotype was seen more than once but under ten times. V usage is TRBV29-1 and J usage is TRBJ2-7; tentative D call: TRBD1 (5 bases). V gave up 2 bases and J gave up 7 bases, with 12 bases separating them. Germline V gene lookup returns CDR1 SQVTM and CDR2 ANQGSEA. This CDR3 comprises 12 residues. Here the CDR3 DNA reads TGCAGCGTTGAACTCCAGGGAAAGGAGCAGTACTTC. Translating gives CSVELQGKEQYF.

The CDR3 spells CASSIVGVGEQFF. The CDR3 DNA reads as TGTGCCAGCAGTATAGTGGGGGTCGGTGAGCAGTTCTTC. The chain employs TRBV12-3 or TRBV12-4 and TRBJ2-1; possibly TRBD1 or TRBD2 for D (5 bases each). The CDR3 length is 13 residues. Trimming took 5 bases from V and 9 from J, leaving 14 bases between them.

The chain links TRBV6-5 to TRBJ1-2; D is undetermined. V lost 5 bases to trimming and J lost 7 bases, with 11 bases between them. The CDR3 is 12 amino acids. CDR1 and CDR2 from the germline V gene are MNHEY and SVGAGI. CDR3 DNA: TGTGCCAGCAGTCCCCCGGGCCGTGGCTACACCTTC. Its protein product is CASSPPGRGYTF.

The chain links TRBV10-2 to TRBJ1-2, with D unresolved. CDR3 length: 11 amino acids. Trimming removed 7 bases at V and 5 bases at J, with 8 bases between. The germline CDR1 and CDR2 sequences are WSHSY and SAAADI. The CDR3 nucleotides read TGCGCCAGCACGTCCTTATATGGCTACACCTTC. Translating gives CASTSLYGYTF.

This clonotype was observed a handful of times. This chain uses TRBV2 with TRBJ2-4; perhaps D is TRBD1 or TRBD2 (5 bases each). Judging by the DNA end, TRBJ2-7 fits better; the J call may be wrong. This CDR3 has 13 amino acids. The germline gives CDR1 SNHLY, CDR2 FYNNEI. CDR3 bases: TGTGCCAGCAGTGGAGGGGTCCTTTACGAGCAGTACTTC. It yields the protein CASSGGVLYEQYF.

The genes are TRBV5-5 and TRBJ2-1, with 9 bases fitting TRBD1. The V segment lost 0 bases and the J segment 5 bases; nucleotides outside the gene matches: 9. From germline, CDR1 is SGHKS and CDR2 YYEKEE (reference sequence). The CDR3 runs to 17 residues. The CDR3 reads CASSLAGTGIRNNEQFF. The CDR3 nucleotides are TGTGCCAGCAGCTTGGCCGGGACAGGGATTCGCAACAATGAGCAGTTCTTC. The complete variable domain, with remaining parts taken from reference TRBV5-5 and TRBJ2-1, reads DAGVTQSPTHLIKTRGQQVTLRCSPISGHKSVSWYQQVLGQGPQFIFQYYEKEERGRGNFPDRFSARQFPNYSSELNVNALLLGDSALYLCASSLAGTGIRNNEQFFGPGTRLTVL.

This clonotype was counted a few times. The V gene is TRBV6-6, the J gene TRBJ2-1; D perhaps matches TRBD2 (6 bases). CDR3 length equals 16 residues. V shed 5 bases and J shed 3 bases, with 17 bases lying between them. CDR1 and CDR2 (germline): MNHNY, SVGAGI (reference sequence). CDR3 residues: CASSKDIRESYNEQFF. In DNA, the CDR3 is TGTGCCAGCAGTAAAGACATCCGGGAGAGCTACAATGAGCAGTTCTTC.

This clonotype has more than one count but fewer than ten. The chain carries TRBV20-1 and TRBJ1-2; TRBD1 agrees at 9 bases. The germline V gene encodes CDR1 DFQATT and CDR2 SNEGSKA (reference sequence). J lost 2 bases, V lost 5 bases, and 3 bases had no gene match. This CDR3 has 13 amino acids. The CDR3 loop reads CSARTGENYGYTF. For the CDR3, the DNA is TGCAGTGCTCGGACAGGGGAGAACTATGGCTACACCTTC.

The V call is TRBV9, the J call TRBJ2-6; tentative D call: TRBD2 (5 bases). The CDR3 consists of 19 residues. Germline V gene lookup returns CDR1 SGDLS and CDR2 YYNGEE. V lost 3 bases, J lost 0 bases, and 19 bases lay in between. The CDR3 nucleotides are TGTGCCAGCAGCGCTCAACAGAGGACTCGAAGCTCTGGGGCCAACGTCCTGACTTTC. The encoded protein is CASSAQQRTRSSGANVLTF.

J is TRBJ2-7 and V is TRBV21-1. TRBV21-1 is listed as a pseudogene. The CDR3 loop spans 15 amino acids. The CDR3 sequence: CASSNVGRFEDEQYF. In DNA form, the CDR3 reads TGTGCCAGCAGCAATGTAGGCAGGTTTGAGGACGAGCAGTACTTC.

The rearrangement joins TRBV7-2 to TRBJ1-1; D is perhaps TRBD1 (5 bases). The CDR3 has 14 amino acids. V lost 5 bases and J 1 base, leaving 11 bases between the germline ends. Germline-derived CDR1 and CDR2 are SGHTA and FQGNSA. CDR3 nucleotide sequence: TGTGCCAGCAGCGTCGACAGCACGAACACTGAAGCTTTCTTT. This encodes CASSVDSTNTEAFF.

In its sample, this clonotype was seen a few times. The V gene is TRBV27, the J gene TRBJ1-1, with 8 bases aligning to TRBD1. CDR1 and CDR2 from the germline V gene are MNHEY and SMNVEV (reference sequence). V lost 6 bases and J lost 7; bases outside the gene matches: 4. The CDR3 totals 12 residues. The CDR3 DNA is TGTGCCAGCAGGTCGACAGGGGTTGAAGCTTTCTTT. This translates into CASRSTGVEAFF.

Points on this clonotype: A read error may be the cause here, since a much bigger clone is one base away. The CDR3 loop reads CASGWFPLSYEQYF. CDR3 nucleotide sequence: TGTGCTAGTGGTTGGTTCCCACTTTCCTACGAGCAGTACTTC. V usage is TRBV12-5 and J usage is TRBJ2-7; no definite D call. The CDR3 runs 14 residues. V was trimmed by 4 bases and J by 1 base, leaving 11 bases between them. CDR1 LGHNT and CDR2 FRNRAP come from the germline V gene.

The chain uses TRBV24-1 and TRBJ2-4; D is perhaps TRBD1 (6 bases). The CDR3 spans 16 residues. Deletions cut 0 bases from V and 4 bases from J, with 12 bases between. The germline V gene has CDR1 KGHDR and CDR2 SFDVKD. The CDR3, as DNA: TGTGCCACCAGTGATTTGCCAGGGGAAGTGAAAAACATTCAGTACTTC. Translating it yields CATSDLPGEVKNIQYF.

CDR3 sequence: CASSYPGTELGYTF. In nucleotides, the CDR3 is TGTGCCAGCAGTTACCCCGGGACAGAACTTGGCTACACCTTC. The chain is built from TRBV6-2 or TRBV6-3 and TRBJ1-2; 7 nucleotides agree with TRBD1. Germline assignment: CDR1 MNHEY and CDR2 SVGEGT. The CDR3 consists of 14 residues. V lost 2 bases to trimming and J lost 7 bases; unmatched junction nucleotides: 7.

The chain uses TRBV24-1 and TRBJ1-4, with D tentatively TRBD1 (6 bases). The CDR3 consists of 20 residues. Per the germline V gene, CDR1 is KGHDR and CDR2 is SFDVKD. V lost 8 bases, J lost 0 bases, and 27 bases lay in between. The CDR3 sequence: CATKGPHLRTARATNEKLFF. The CDR3 DNA is TGTGCCACCAAAGGGCCCCACCTCCGGACAGCGAGGGCAACTAATGAAAAACTGTTTTTT.

This clonotype was observed a few times. V usage is TRBV20-1 and J usage is TRBJ2-1; TRBD2 agrees at 7 bases. V gave up 6 bases and J gave up 3 bases; unmatched junction bases: 11. Germline values: CDR1 DFQATT, CDR2 SNEGSKA (reference sequence). CDR3 length: 15 residues. The CDR3 DNA is TGCAGTGCAGCGGGACGAGCGGATATCTACAATGAGCAGTTCTTC. This codes for CSAAGRADIYNEQFF.